The next 29 T cell receptor beta chains were all read from a single sample in a study of human T cells and chemical hapten exposure. Time point indicated: pre-sensitization, week 0. The treatment here: therapeutic diphenylcyclopropenone sensitization with weekly scalp DPC. A single record per CDR3 protein comes from TCRdb applying MiXCR to the RACE reads. The sample contains under 200,000 distinct CDR3 sequences, under 35% of which appear only once. Sequenced material: whole blood, taken in connection with sensitization to the hapten diphenylcyclopropenone (DPC). These receptors all come from a woman in her 30s with alopecia areata. Some clones in this sample may be carry-over from other donors' samples.

There are a few counts of this clonotype. The CDR3 here is CASRRQGGEAFF. The DNA for the CDR3 is TGTGCCAGCAGAAGACAGGGAGGTGAAGCTTTCTTT. V usage is TRBV7-9 and J usage is TRBJ1-1; 7 bases fit TRBD1. There are 12 residues in the CDR3. The germline V gene has CDR1 SEHNR and CDR2 FQNEAQ (reference sequence). Germline trimming cut 6 bases from V and 7 bases from J; bases unmatched to any gene: 5.

The V gene is TRBV7-2, the J gene TRBJ2-3, with 8 bases matching TRBD2. Trimming cost V 3 bases and J 4 bases; bases outside gene matches: 9. Germline V gives CDR1 SGHTA, CDR2 FQGNSA. There are 16 residues in the CDR3. CDR3 coding DNA: TGTGCCAGCAGCTTCGGCCCCGCGGGGGGTGCAGATACGCAGTATTTT. This codes for CASSFGPAGGADTQYF.

Points on this clonotype: One end of the junction does not line up with germline, which may come from a read error. The V call is TRBV7-9, the J call TRBJ2-2; 11 bases map to TRBD2. CDR1 and CDR2 (germline): SEHNR, FQNEAQ (reference sequence). The CDR3 is made up of 14 amino acids. In DNA form, the CDR3 reads TGTACCAGCAGACTAGCGGGACGAAACGGGGAGCTGTTTTTT. This translates into CTSRLAGRNGELFF.

This clonotype was seen a few times. This chain joins TRBV28 and TRBJ1-2; D is possibly TRBD1 (5 bases). V dropped 4 bases and J dropped 5 bases, with 20 bases sitting between them. The CDR3 covers 16 residues. The germline V gene has CDR1 MDHEN and CDR2 SYDVKM. This CDR3 reads CASSSVGGAPMYGYTF. The CDR3 coding sequence is TGTGCCAGCAGTTCAGTCGGAGGGGCCCCTATGTATGGCTACACCTTC.

This clonotype was recorded a few times. The J gene is TRBJ2-2, the V gene TRBV2, with TRBD1 identical over 7 bases. This CDR3 is built from 15 residues. The V gene end was trimmed by 4 bases and the J gene end by 1 base; junction bases not matched to a gene: 3. Per the germline V gene, CDR1 is SNHLY and CDR2 is FYNNEI. The CDR3 protein is CASSVWTGNTGELFF. The CDR3 nucleotides are TGTGCCAGCAGTGTTTGGACAGGGAACACCGGGGAGCTGTTTTTT.

The chain employs TRBV20-1 and TRBJ2-1, with a possible D match to TRBD2 (6 bases). V was clipped by 0 bases and J by 8 bases, with 17 bases between them. This CDR3 is 15 amino acids long. Germline V gene data show CDR1 as DFQATT and CDR2 as SNEGSKA (reference sequence). CDR3 region: CSARDPGLSMYEQFF. The DNA of the CDR3 is TGCAGTGCTAGAGATCCCGGACTAAGTATGTATGAGCAGTTCTTC.

This clonotype was detected only a few times. This rearrangement joins TRBV7-9 to TRBJ1-6; 8 bases map to TRBD1. The CDR3 spans 14 residues. CDR1 is SEHNR and CDR2 is FQNEAQ in the germline V gene (reference sequence). The ends lost 3 bases at V and 8 bases at J; junction bases unmatched: 3. The CDR3 sequence: CASSLTGEHSPLHF. DNA of the CDR3: TGTGCCAGCAGCTTGACAGGGGAACATTCACCCCTCCACTTT.

The V and J genes are TRBV5-1 and TRBJ2-4, with a weak D call TRBD1 (5 bases). CDR1 and CDR2 (germline): SGHRS, YFSETQ. The CDR3 covers 14 residues. V gave up 1 base and J gave up 4 bases, with 9 bases separating them. The CDR3 nucleotides are TGCGCCAGCAGCTTGCAGGGTGATAAAAACATTCAGTACTTC. Residues: CASSLQGDKNIQYF. The full variable domain, completed using reference TRBV5-1 and TRBJ2-4, is KAGVTQTPRYLIKTRGQQVTLSCSPISGHRSVSWYQQTPGQGLQFLFEYFSETQRNKGNFPGRFSGRQFSNSRSEMNVSTLELGDSALYLCASSLQGDKNIQYFGAGTRLSVL.

The rearrangement joins TRBV30 to TRBJ2-1; 10 bases agree with TRBD2. J gave up 12 bases and V 0 bases, and 11 bases lay outside the gene matches. The germline V gene has CDR1 GTSNPN and CDR2 SVGIG (reference sequence). The CDR3 is 15 amino acids. CDR3 region: CAWSVQVAGGIGQFF. The CDR3 DNA sequence: TGTGCCTGGAGTGTACAGGTAGCGGGGGGAATCGGGCAGTTCTTC.

The J gene is TRBJ2-5, the V gene TRBV7-2, with TRBD2 as a possible D gene (5 bases). V dropped 5 bases and J dropped 4 bases, with 8 bases sitting between them. The CDR3 extends over 12 amino acids. Germline V CDR1 and CDR2: SGHTA, FQGNSA. The chain's CDR3 is CASSVLVETQYF. The DNA of the CDR3 is TGTGCCAGCAGCGTACTAGTAGAGACCCAGTACTTC.

The CDR3 loop is CATSDSRIRQQFF. Written as DNA, the CDR3 is TGTGCCACCAGTGATTCCCGGATCCGACAGCAGTTCTTC. The chain recombines TRBV24-1 with TRBJ2-1; no reliable D call. The germline V gene encodes CDR1 KGHDR and CDR2 SFDVKD. This CDR3 is 13 amino acids long. Trimming cost V 2 bases and J 11 bases, with 12 bases left between them.

The rearrangement links TRBV11-3 to TRBJ2-1, with 8 nucleotides matching TRBD1. This CDR3 contains 15 residues. Trimming cost V 3 bases and J 8 bases; bases outside gene matches: 9. The germline gives CDR1 SGHNT, CDR2 YENEEA. The CDR3 region is CASSLGDRLFDEQFF. CDR3 DNA sequence: TGTGCCAGCAGCTTGGGGGACAGGTTGTTTGATGAGCAGTTCTTC.

This clonotype has just a few counts. CDR3 DNA sequence: TGTGCCAGCAGTTTATCGAACTACGAGCAGTACTTC. This encodes CASSLSNYEQYF. The rearrangement joins TRBV12-3 or TRBV12-4 to TRBJ2-7; no firm D call. This CDR3 contains 12 residues. Trimming shortened V by 2 bases and J by 3 bases, and 5 bases separated the two germline ends.

This clonotype was detected a few times. J is TRBJ2-5 and V is TRBV29-1; TRBD2 is a possible D gene (5 bases). This CDR3 has 14 amino acids. Germline V lookup: CDR1 SQVTM, CDR2 ANQGSEA. V lost 3 bases, J lost 5 bases, and 16 bases lay in between. This chain's CDR3 is CSVEFGEGLETQYF. CDR3 DNA sequence: TGCAGCGTTGAGTTCGGGGAAGGGTTGGAGACCCAGTACTTC.

V is TRBV5-1 and J is TRBJ1-1; TRBD1 is a possible D gene (6 bases). Trimming left V 0 bases short and J 4 bases short, with 10 bases between. Germline CDR1 and CDR2: SGHRS and YFSETQ. The CDR3 runs 14 residues. DNA for the CDR3: TGCGCCAGCAGCTTGGACAGGGCGGTCACTGAAGCTTTCTTT. Its protein is CASSLDRAVTEAFF.

The chain employs TRBV29-1 and TRBJ1-6; TRBD1 aligns across 8 bases. After removal of 5 bases from V and 7 bases from J, the junction contained 4 bases not matched to a gene. This CDR3 is 13 amino acids long. Germline V CDR1 and CDR2: SQVTM, ANQGSEA. The CDR3 DNA reads TGCAGCGTTCAACAGGGGGGGAATTCACCCCTCCACTTT. This codes for CSVQQGGNSPLHF.

This clonotype was observed a few times. The chain joins TRBV2 to TRBJ1-1; D gene unclear. The CDR3 length is 16 residues. Germline V gene lookup returns CDR1 SNHLY and CDR2 FYNNEI. The V gene lost 6 bases and the J gene lost 5 bases, with 22 bases spanning the gap. CDR3 sequence reads: CASRAAGLPGETEAFF. CDR3 DNA sequence: TGTGCCAGCAGGGCGGCAGGCCTCCCCGGAGAGACTGAAGCTTTCTTT.

V gene TRBV20-1 combines with J gene TRBJ1-1, with D uncertain. This CDR3 is built from 15 residues. The ends were cut back, 3 bases at V and 0 bases at J, with 14 bases in the middle. The germline V gene has CDR1 DFQATT and CDR2 SNEGSKA (reference sequence). For the CDR3, the DNA is TGCAGTGCTAGCTCTCTAGGTGGGCTGAACACTGAAGCTTTCTTT. Its protein is CSASSLGGLNTEAFF.

Regarding this clonotype: One end of the junction fails to match germline, which may point to a read error. The rearrangement links TRBV9 to TRBJ1-1; D not resolved. Germline values: CDR1 SGDLS, CDR2 YYNGEE. This CDR3 has 13 amino acids. The DNA of the CDR3 is TGTGCCAGCAGCGTAGACGGATACACCGAAGCTTTCTTT. This gives the protein CASSVDGYTEAFF.

This chain joins TRBV15 and TRBJ1-2, with 7 bases aligning to TRBD1. CDR1 is LNHNV and CDR2 is YYDKDF in the germline V gene (reference sequence). CDR3 size: 12 residues. V was pared by 4 bases and J by 8 bases, with 4 bases of the junction left unmatched. CDR3 loop: CATSINRGGYTF. Written as DNA, the CDR3 is TGTGCCACCAGCATAAACAGGGGCGGCTACACCTTC. The complete variable domain, with remaining parts taken from reference TRBV15 and TRBJ1-2, reads DAMVIQNPRYQVTQFGKPVTLSCSQTLNHNVMYWYQQKSSQAPKLLFHYYDKDFNNEADTPDNFQSRRPNTSFCFLDIRSPGLGDTAMYLCATSINRGGYTFGSGTRLTVV.

The chain carries TRBV6-2 or TRBV6-3 and TRBJ1-2; D is uncertain. The CDR3 runs 12 residues. The V gene lost 7 bases and the J gene lost 4 bases, with 10 bases spanning the gap. Germline V CDR1 and CDR2: MNHEY, SVGEGT. The CDR3 coding sequence is TGTGCCAGCAACGGGCGGTTCTATGGCTACACCTTC. Translation: CASNGRFYGYTF.

The rearrangement uses TRBV20-1 and TRBJ2-7; TRBD1 matches at 8 bases. The junction had 14 bases not matched to a gene; V was cut back by 7 bases and J by 0 bases. Germline V gene sequence: CDR1 DFQATT, CDR2 SNEGSKA (reference sequence). The length of the CDR3 is 16 residues. The CDR3 DNA reads as TGCAGTGGACTATCCCCCAGGGGGCTGAACTCCTACGAGCAGTACTTC. Residues: CSGLSPRGLNSYEQYF.

This rearrangement joins TRBV10-3 to TRBJ2-1, with D possibly matching TRBD2 (6 bases). The germline CDR1 and CDR2 sequences are ENHRY and SYGVKD. Trimming took 3 bases from V and 4 from J, leaving 16 bases between them. This CDR3 contains 16 residues. CDR3: CAISEVTGTPYNEQFF. The CDR3, as DNA: TGTGCCATCAGTGAAGTGACCGGGACTCCTTACAATGAGCAGTTCTTC.

This clonotype was seen a few times. V is TRBV6-5 and J is TRBJ1-1; 7 bases line up with TRBD1. V shed 5 bases and J 4 bases; nucleotides not matched to a gene: 4. Germline V gives CDR1 MNHEY, CDR2 SVGAGI. The CDR3 loop spans 13 amino acids. The CDR3 DNA reads as TGTGCCAGCAGTAAACCAGGGGGCACTGAAGCTTTCTTT. Translation: CASSKPGGTEAFF.

The chain has TRBV28 and TRBJ2-5, with D tentatively TRBD1 (5 bases). The CDR3 spans 15 residues. Germline CDR1 reads MDHEN; CDR2 reads SYDVKM. The CDR3 loop is CVTKPGWPNSETQYF. In DNA form, the CDR3 reads TGTGTCACTAAGCCAGGGTGGCCCAATTCAGAGACCCAGTACTTC.

In its sample, this clonotype was seen a few times. The V gene is TRBV29-1, the J gene TRBJ2-1; D unresolved. The CDR3 is 14 amino acids. CDR1 is SQVTM, CDR2 ANQGSEA, per germline. V shed 0 bases and J shed 5 bases, with 11 bases lying between them. The CDR3 nucleotides read TGCAGCGTTGAAGATCGGAGCAAGCACAATGAGCAGTTCTTC. Its translation: CSVEDRSKHNEQFF.

This clonotype has only a few counts. In nucleotides, the CDR3 is TGCACCGCTTCTCCGGGACTAGCGAATGGTGAGCAGTTCTTC. It translates to CTASPGLANGEQFF. The chain employs TRBV20-1 and TRBJ2-1, with 10 bases identical to TRBD2. The CDR3 runs 14 residues. The V gene's germline CDR1 is DFQATT and CDR2 SNEGSKA (reference sequence).

V is TRBV18 and J is TRBJ2-7, with 12 bases aligning to TRBD2. The CDR3 contains 20 residues. J was trimmed by 2 bases and V by 3 bases; bases with no gene match: 17. The V gene's germline CDR1 is KGHSH and CDR2 LQKENI. The DNA of the CDR3 is TGTGCCAGCTCACCGCGAGTACTAGCGGGAGGTAACGAAGGAGCCTACGAGCAGTACTTC. It encodes CASSPRVLAGGNEGAYEQYF.

In its sample, this clonotype was seen a few times. The CDR3 nucleotides are TGCGCCAGCAGCCACCTTTTGGCATCCAGCACAGATACGCAGTATTTT. It codes for CASSHLLASSTDTQYF. The chain recombines TRBV4-3 with TRBJ2-3, with D hard to call. The V gene lost 3 bases and the J gene lost 0 bases, with 13 bases spanning the gap. Germline loops: CDR1 LGHNA, CDR2 YSLEER. The CDR3 has 16 amino acids.